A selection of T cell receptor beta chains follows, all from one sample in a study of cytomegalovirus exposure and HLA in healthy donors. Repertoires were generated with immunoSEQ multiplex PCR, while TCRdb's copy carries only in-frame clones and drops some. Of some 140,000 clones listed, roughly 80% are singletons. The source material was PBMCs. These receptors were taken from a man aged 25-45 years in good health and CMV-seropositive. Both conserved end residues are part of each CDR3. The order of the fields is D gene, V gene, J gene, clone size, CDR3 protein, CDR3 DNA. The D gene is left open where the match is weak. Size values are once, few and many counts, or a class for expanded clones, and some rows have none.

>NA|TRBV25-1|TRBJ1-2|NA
CASSFVGDGYTF
TGTGCCAGCAGTTTTGTGGGAGATGGCTACACCTTC
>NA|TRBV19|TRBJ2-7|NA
CASSIIKDSSYEQYF
TGTGCCAGTAGTATAATCAAGGACAGTTCCTACGAGCAGTACTTC
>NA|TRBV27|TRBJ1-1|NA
CASSLKPNTEAFF
TGTGCCAGCAGTTTAAAGCCTAACACTGAAGCTTTCTTT
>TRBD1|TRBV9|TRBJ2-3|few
CASSVRDRGTDTQYF
TGTGCCAGCAGCGTACGGGACAGGGGCACAGATACGCAGTATTTT
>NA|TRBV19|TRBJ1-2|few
CASRGGKTNYGYTF
TGTGCCAGCAGGGGCGGCAAGACTAACTATGGCTACACCTTC
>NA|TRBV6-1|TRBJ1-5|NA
CASSEDEIVSNQPQHF
TGTGCCAGCAGTGAAGACGAGATAGTGAGCAATCAGCCCCAGCATTTT
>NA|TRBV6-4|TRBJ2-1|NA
CASSEGPTNEQFF
TGTGCCAGCAGTGAGGGCCCGACAAATGAGCAGTTCTTC
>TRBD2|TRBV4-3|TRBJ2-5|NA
CASSLSGGSQETQYF
TGCGCCAGCAGCCTTAGCGGGGGGTCCCAAGAGACCCAGTACTTC
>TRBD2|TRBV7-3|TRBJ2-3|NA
CASSAGLAGGDTQYF
TGTGCCAGCAGCGCGGGACTAGCGGGGGGCGATACGCAGTATTTT
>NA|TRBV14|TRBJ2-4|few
CARPPEGEAKNIQYF
TGTGCCAGACCCCCTGAGGGGGAGGCCAAAAACATTCAGTACTTC
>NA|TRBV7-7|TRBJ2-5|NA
CASSPRLDRQETQYF
TGTGCTAGCAGCCCCCGGCTGGACAGACAAGAGACCCAGTACTTC
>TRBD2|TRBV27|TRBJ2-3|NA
CASSLAGGPTDTQYF
TGTGCCAGCAGTTTAGCGGGAGGGCCGACAGATACGCAGTATTTT
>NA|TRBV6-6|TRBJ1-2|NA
CASSGPDNNYGYTF
TGTGCCAGCAGTGGGCCCGACAATAACTATGGCTACACCTTC
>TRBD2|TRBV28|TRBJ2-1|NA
CASRGLAAYNEQFF
TGTGCCAGCAGGGGACTAGCGGCCTACAATGAGCAGTTCTTC
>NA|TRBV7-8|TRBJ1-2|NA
CASSLGRERDYGYTF
TGTGCCAGCAGCTTAGGGAGGGAGCGAGACTATGGCTACACCTTC
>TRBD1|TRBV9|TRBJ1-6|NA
CASSVEEGAYSPLHF
TGTGCCAGCAGCGTAGAGGAGGGGGCTTATTCACCCCTCCACTTT
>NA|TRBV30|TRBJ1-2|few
CAWRGGRVIRDYGYTF
TGTGCCTGGAGGGGGGGGCGCGTAATTCGGGACTATGGCTACACCTTC
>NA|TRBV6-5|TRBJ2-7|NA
CASSSRDSRAEQYF
TGTGCCAGCAGTTCCCGGGACTCCAGGGCCGAGCAGTACTTC
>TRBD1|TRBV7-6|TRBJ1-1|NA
CASSLQGAGTEAFF
TGTGCCAGCAGCTTACAGGGGGCAGGCACTGAAGCTTTCTTT
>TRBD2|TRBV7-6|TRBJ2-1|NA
CASSLDLAESSYNEQFF
TGTGCCAGCAGCTTAGACCTAGCGGAGAGCTCCTACAATGAGCAGTTCTTC
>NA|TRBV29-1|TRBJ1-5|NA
CSALDTDRNQPQHF
TGCAGCGCCTTAGATACCGATCGCAATCAGCCCCAGCATTTT
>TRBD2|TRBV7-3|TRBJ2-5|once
CASSANGGEQYF
TGTGCCAGCAGCGCTAACGGGGGGGAGCAGTACTTC
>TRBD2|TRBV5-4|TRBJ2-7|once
CASSSGGGSNYEQYF
TGTGCCAGCAGCTCGGGCGGGGGGTCAAACTACGAGCAGTACTTC
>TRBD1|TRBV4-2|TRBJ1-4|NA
CASSQEKGTGGEKLFF
TGTGCCAGCAGCCAAGAAAAGGGGACAGGGGGAGAAAAACTGTTTTTT
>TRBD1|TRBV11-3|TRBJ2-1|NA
CASSERQGNEQFF
TGTGCCAGCAGCGAAAGACAGGGCAATGAGCAGTTCTTC
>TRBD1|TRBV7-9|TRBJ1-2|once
CASSLGQGSSGGYTF
TGTGCCAGCAGCTTGGGACAGGGGAGTTCTGGTGGCTACACCTTC
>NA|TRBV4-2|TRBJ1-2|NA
CASSQDVGLGYTF
TGTGCCAGCAGCCAAGACGTGGGGCTTGGCTACACCTTC
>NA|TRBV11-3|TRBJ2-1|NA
CASSSNYNEQFF
TGTGCCAGCAGCTCCAATTACAATGAGCAGTTCTTC